The 9 T cell receptor beta chains below come from one sample, sequenced in a study of shared clonotypes between healthy human individuals. Naive CD8 cells lacked CD45RO, underwent positive selection for CCR7 and left out terminally differentiated effector memory CD45RA+ cells. Method: immunoSEQ multiplex PCR; TCRdb's copy keeps in-frame clones and lacks some. Of millions of clones in the sample, approximately 94% were seen once. Sequencing used naive CD8+ T cells sorted from blood. The receptors were gathered from a man younger than 35 in good health.

The chain recombines TRBV10-2 with TRBJ2-7, with D possibly matching TRBD2 (6 bases). This CDR3 region has 16 residues. The V and J ends lost 0 bases and 3 bases respectively, with 15 bases between them. Germline V gene data show CDR1 as WSHSY and CDR2 as SAAADI. This CDR3 is CASSESIGPGLYEQYF. The CDR3 bases are TGCGCCAGCAGTGAGTCGATAGGGCCGGGACTCTACGAGCAGTACTTC.

The chain employs TRBV27 and TRBJ1-2; D is unclear. CDR3 length: 13 amino acids. V dropped 5 bases and J dropped 3 bases, with 10 bases sitting between them. CDR1 and CDR2 from the germline V gene are MNHEY and SMNVEV (reference sequence). CDR3 DNA: TGTGCCAGCAGTCTCTCGGTGTACTATGGCTACACCTTC. It translates to CASSLSVYYGYTF.

Turning to this clone: At the DNA level, this CDR3 is encoded by other sequences in the same sample as well. CDR3 sequence (DNA): TGTGCCAGCAGCCCACCCAGAACCGGGGAGCTGTTTTTT. Protein product: CASSPPRTGELFF. The rearrangement uses TRBV9 and TRBJ2-2, with D hard to call. The CDR3 consists of 13 residues. Per the germline V gene, CDR1 is SGDLS and CDR2 is YYNGEE. V was pared by 4 bases and J by 5 bases, with 9 bases between.

The V call is TRBV4-3, the J call TRBJ2-1, with 9 bases lining up with TRBD2. V shed 0 bases, J shed 3 bases, and the junction held 6 bases outside the gene matches. Per germline, CDR1 LGHNA and CDR2 YSLEER. This CDR3 is 17 amino acids long. In DNA, the CDR3 is TGCGCCAGCAGCCAAGACCCCCTGACTAGCGGCTACAATGAGCAGTTCTTC. This gives the protein CASSQDPLTSGYNEQFF.

V is TRBV9 and J is TRBJ2-3; TRBD1 or TRBD2 may be the D gene (7 bases each). The CDR3 totals 16 residues. CDR1 SGDLS and CDR2 YYNGEE come from the germline V gene. Trimming removed 0 bases at V and 5 bases at J, with 16 bases between. The CDR3 DNA follows: TGTGCCAGCAGCGTAGTCCAGGGGGAGGGACTAGATACGCAGTATTTT. Its protein is CASSVVQGEGLDTQYF.

The genes are TRBV10-2 and TRBJ2-1; 8 nucleotides agree with TRBD2. In germline, CDR1 is WSHSY, CDR2 SAAADI. The CDR3 is 13 residues long. J was trimmed by 4 bases and V by 11 bases; bases with no gene match: 7. The CDR3 bases are TGCGCCGCGGGGGCTAGCGGGTACAATGAGCAGTTCTTC. Protein: CAAGASGYNEQFF.

This clone was picked up one time. The rearrangement joins TRBV6-5 to TRBJ2-7; D is possibly TRBD1 or TRBD2 (6 bases each). Germline loops: CDR1 MNHEY, CDR2 SVGAGI. The CDR3 runs 13 residues. Trimming cost V 8 bases and J 2 bases, with 13 bases left between them. This chain's CDR3 is CASGPGGPYEQYF. Written as DNA, the CDR3 is TGTGCCAGCGGTCCTGGGGGGCCCTACGAGCAGTACTTC.

The chain uses TRBV5-4 and TRBJ2-7; 7 nucleotides align to TRBD1. The CDR3 covers 12 residues. Trimming at V came to 4 bases and at J to 9 bases, leaving 7 bases not matched to a gene. CDR1 is SGHNT and CDR2 is YYREEE in the germline V gene (reference sequence). Written as DNA, the CDR3 is TGTGCCAGCAGCCCGGAACAGGGGATGCAGTACTTC. It is translated as CASSPEQGMQYF.

This rearrangement joins TRBV2 to TRBJ2-7, with TRBD1 matching 7 bases. This CDR3 is built from 16 residues. V trimming: 7 bases; J trimming: 2 bases; junction bases outside the gene matches: 14. The germline gives CDR1 SNHLY, CDR2 FYNNEI. As DNA, the CDR3 is TGTGCCAGCATTCCTCCCCCTGGGGACAGAACCTACGAGCAGTACTTC. This sequence encodes CASIPPPGDRTYEQYF.